The source of this T cell receptor (beta chain) is a study of stem cell transplantation in POMP-related autoinflammatory disease. For the study at large: Hypothesis: faulty thymoproteasomes impair CD8+ T-cell selection, skewing TRB repertoires.

This clone was found once. The protocol was immunoSEQ multiplex PCR, while the TCRdb copy is restricted to in-frame clones and leaves out a portion. Of tens of thousands of clones in the sample, around 90% were seen once. Germline CDR1 and CDR2: KGHDR and SFDVKD. The germline V and J ends were trimmed by 4 bases and 0 bases, with 11 bases remaining between them. The CDR3 is 15 residues long. Here the sequenced sample was CD4+ T cells from PBMCs, taken after stem cell transplantation. The TCR originated in a human patient with POMP-related autoinflammation and immune dysregulation (PRAID). Some of these T cells may belong to the graft donor. The chain carries TRBV24-1 and TRBJ2-5, with D tentatively TRBD1 (5 bases). In DNA form, the CDR3 reads TGTGCCACCAGTGACCTTGCAGGGTACCAAGAGACCCAGTACTTC. Translated, it gives CATSDLAGYQETQYF.